This is a list of T cell receptor beta chains from one sample in a study of T cells in Graves' hyperthyroidism and ophthalmopathy. TCRdb processed the multiplex PCR reads anew with MiXCR; each CDR3 protein has one entry. The sample consists of 200,000 to 250,000 distinct CDR3 sequences, over 15% of them appearing once. The sequencing input was blood. The receptors here all came from a man aged 45-65 years with Graves' hyperthyroidism. Both conserved end residues are part of each CDR3. D genes are given only for firm matches. Only some rows state a clone size, as once, few, many or a class for expanded clones.

many	.	TRBV4-1	TRBJ2-7	CASSQGPSYEQYF	TGCGCCAGCAGCCAAGGACCTTCGTACGAGCAGTACTTC
.	.	TRBV12-3/TRBV12-4	TRBJ2-1	CASSLWVLSYNERFF	TGTGCCAGCAGTCTATGGGTTTTATCCTACAATGAGCGGTTCTTC
few	TRBD2	TRBV5-1	TRBJ2-3	CASSLTRVQTSADTQYF	TGCGCCAGCAGCTTGACCAGGGTCCAAACTAGCGCAGATACGCAGTATTTT
many	.	TRBV5-4	TRBJ2-7	CASSLGAGPASEQYF	TGTGCCAGCAGCTTGGGTGCGGGGCCTGCCTCCGAGCAGTACTTC
few	TRBD1	TRBV12-3/TRBV12-4	TRBJ2-7	CASSPRTGNSYEQYF	TGTGCCAGCAGTCCACGGACAGGGAATAGCTACGAGCAGTACTTC
.	.	TRBV11-3	TRBJ1-4	CASSSTENEKLFF	TGTGCCAGCAGCTCGACGGAAAATGAAAAACTGTTTTTT
few	TRBD2	TRBV6-1	TRBJ2-1	CASSEFDGRAPYNEQFF	TGTGCCAGCAGTGAATTTGACGGGAGGGCCCCTTACAATGAGCAGTTCTTC
many	.	TRBV18	TRBJ1-3	CASSPGAKRNTIYF	TGTGCCAGCTCACCAGGGGCTAAAAGAAACACCATATATTTT
few	TRBD1	TRBV11-3	TRBJ2-3	CASSPGTGRDTQYF	TGTGCCAGCAGCCCCGGGACAGGGAGGGATACGCAGTATTTT
many	.	TRBV11-2	TRBJ2-7	CASSFTDYEQYF	TGTGCCAGCAGCTTTACCGACTACGAGCAGTACTTC
many	.	TRBV18	TRBJ2-2	CASSPLRDTGELFF	TGTGCCAGCTCACCACTCCGGGACACCGGGGAGCTGTTTTTT
many	.	TRBV3-1	TRBJ2-1	CASSDRGGYSYNEQFF	TGTGCCAGCAGCGACAGGGGAGGGTACTCCTACAATGAGCAGTTCTTC
many	.	TRBV5-8	TRBJ1-3	CASSLGQSSGNTIYF	TGTGCCAGCAGCTTGGGGCAGAGCTCTGGAAACACCATATATTTT
.	TRBD2	TRBV28	TRBJ2-7	CASSLVLAGVYEQYF	TGTGCCAGCAGTTTGGTGCTAGCGGGCGTCTACGAGCAGTACTTC
many	TRBD2	TRBV11-2	TRBJ2-7	CASSLNLAGPEGQYF	TGTGCCAGCAGCTTAAATCTAGCGGGGCCGGAGGGGCAGTACTTC
.	.	TRBV5-4	TRBJ2-7	CASSGLQDGVNEQYF	TGTGCCAGCAGCGGCTTGCAGGACGGGGTAAACGAGCAGTACTTC
many	TRBD1	TRBV6-2/TRBV6-3	TRBJ2-2	CASNRQGPQFTGELFF	TGTGCCAGTAATAGACAGGGCCCCCAATTCACCGGGGAGCTGTTTTTT
many	TRBD1	TRBV2	TRBJ1-2	CASSWTGLVDGYTF	TGTGCCAGCAGTTGGACAGGGCTCGTGGATGGCTACACCTTC
few	.	TRBV29-1	TRBJ2-1	CSVVPSYNEQFF	TGCAGCGTTGTTCCCTCCTACAATGAGCAGTTCTTC
.	.	TRBV12-5	TRBJ1-1	CASMAGKFYTEAFF	TGTGCTAGTATGGCAGGAAAGTTTTACACTGAAGCTTTCTTT
few	TRBD1	TRBV15	TRBJ1-2	CATSFRDRSSYGYTF	TGTGCCACCAGCTTTAGGGACAGATCTAGCTATGGCTACACCTTC
many	TRBD1	TRBV7-9	TRBJ2-7	CASSLGTGMYEQYF	TGTGCCAGCAGCTTGGGGACAGGGATGTACGAGCAGTACTTC
.	TRBD1	TRBV12-3/TRBV12-4	TRBJ1-2	CASSRRQGVWGYTF	TGTGCCAGCAGCCGCCGCCAGGGGGTGTGGGGCTACACCTTC
many	.	TRBV11-3	TRBJ1-1	CASSLGQTRGAFF	TGTGCCAGCAGCTTAGGACAAACCCGAGGAGCTTTCTTT
.	TRBD1	TRBV11-3	TRBJ2-7	CASSLDSGTGVYEQYF	TGTGCCAGCAGCTTAGATTCCGGGACAGGGGTGTACGAGCAGTACTTC
.	.	TRBV5-4	TRBJ2-2	CASSHQTSLTGELFF	TGTGCCAGCAGCCACCAGACTAGTCTCACCGGGGAGCTGTTTTTT
.	TRBD2	TRBV7-9	TRBJ2-5	CASSSARWWEGRKTQYF	TGTGCCAGCAGCTCCGCGAGATGGTGGGAGGGCCGGAAGACCCAGTACTTC
many	TRBD2	TRBV12-3/TRBV12-4	TRBJ2-5	CASLTSGGETQYF	TGTGCCAGCCTGACTAGCGGGGGAGAGACCCAGTACTTC
many	.	TRBV29-1	TRBJ2-3	CSVVRSATDTQYF	TGCAGCGTGGTAAGATCGGCGACAGATACGCAGTATTTT
many	.	TRBV15	TRBJ2-5	CATSRESGAETQYF	TGTGCCACCAGCAGAGAGTCGGGGGCAGAGACCCAGTACTTC
many	.	TRBV20-1	TRBJ2-1	CSASYAAEQFF	TGCAGTGCTAGTTACGCGGCCGAGCAGTTCTTC
.	TRBD1	TRBV29-1	TRBJ1-2	CSGQGGYGYTF	TGCAGCGGACAGGGCGGCTATGGCTACACCTTC
many	TRBD1	TRBV28	TRBJ2-7	CASNDRGPYEQYF	TGTGCCAGCAACGACAGGGGGCCCTACGAGCAGTACTTC
many	TRBD1	TRBV6-5	TRBJ1-4	CASSLSGTGTEKLFF	TGTGCCAGCAGTTTATCCGGGACAGGGACTGAAAAACTGTTTTTT
.	.	TRBV5-1	TRBJ1-3	CASSLGGENTIYF	TGCGCCAGCAGCTTGGGCGGTGAAAACACCATATATTTT
many	.	TRBV28	TRBJ2-5	CASSLLDRLGTQYF	TGTGCCAGCAGTTTACTCGACAGATTGGGGACCCAGTACTTC
many	TRBD1	TRBV5-1	TRBJ2-3	CASSLEGGPTDTQYF	TGCGCCAGCAGCTTGGAAGGGGGCCCCACAGATACGCAGTATTTT
.	TRBD2	TRBV7-2	TRBJ2-3	CASSSSTSGREDTDTQYF	TGTGCCAGCAGCTCATCGACTAGCGGGAGGGAGGACACAGATACGCAGTATTTT
.	TRBD2	TRBV7-8	TRBJ2-2	CASSLSTSGNTGELFF	TGTGCCAGCAGCTTAAGTACTAGCGGGAACACCGGGGAGCTGTTTTTT
many	TRBD1	TRBV28	TRBJ2-3	CASRDRGRRTSWLAQYF	TGTGCCAGCAGGGACAGGGGGCGACGGACCAGTTGGTTGGCGCAGTATTTT
many	.	TRBV11-2	TRBJ2-7	CASSRTGTPYEQYF	TGTGCCAGCAGCCGTACCGGGACACCTTACGAGCAGTACTTC